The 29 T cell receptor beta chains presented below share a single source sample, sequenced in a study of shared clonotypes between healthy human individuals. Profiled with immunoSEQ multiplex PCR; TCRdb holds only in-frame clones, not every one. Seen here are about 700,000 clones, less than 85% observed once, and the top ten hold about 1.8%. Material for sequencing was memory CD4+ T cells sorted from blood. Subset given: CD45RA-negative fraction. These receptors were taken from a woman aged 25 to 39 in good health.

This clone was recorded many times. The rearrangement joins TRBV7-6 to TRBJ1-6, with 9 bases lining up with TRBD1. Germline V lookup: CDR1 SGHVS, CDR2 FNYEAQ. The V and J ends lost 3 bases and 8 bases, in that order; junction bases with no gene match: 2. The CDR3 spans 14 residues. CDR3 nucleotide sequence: TGTGCCAGCAGCTTGAGACAGGGGGATTCACCCCTCCACTTT. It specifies CASSLRQGDSPLHF.

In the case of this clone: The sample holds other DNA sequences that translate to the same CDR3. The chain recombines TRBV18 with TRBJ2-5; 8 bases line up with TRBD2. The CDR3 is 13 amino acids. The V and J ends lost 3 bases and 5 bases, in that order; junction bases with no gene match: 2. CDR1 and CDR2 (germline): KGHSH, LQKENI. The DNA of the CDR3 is TGTGCCAGCTCACCGGGACTAGGGGAGACCCAGTACTTC. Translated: CASSPGLGETQYF.

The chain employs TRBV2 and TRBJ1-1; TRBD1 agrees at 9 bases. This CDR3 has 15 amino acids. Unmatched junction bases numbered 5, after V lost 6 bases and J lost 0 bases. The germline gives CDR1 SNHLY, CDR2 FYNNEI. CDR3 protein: CASSFGQGLNTEAFF. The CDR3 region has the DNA TGTGCCAGCAGCTTCGGACAGGGGTTGAACACTGAAGCTTTCTTT. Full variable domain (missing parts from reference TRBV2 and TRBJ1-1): EPEVTQTPSHQVTQMGQEVILRCVPISNHLYFYWYRQILGQKVEFLVSFYNNEISEKSEIFDDQFSVERPDGSNFTLKIRSTKLEDSAMYFCASSFGQGLNTEAFFGQGTRLTVV.

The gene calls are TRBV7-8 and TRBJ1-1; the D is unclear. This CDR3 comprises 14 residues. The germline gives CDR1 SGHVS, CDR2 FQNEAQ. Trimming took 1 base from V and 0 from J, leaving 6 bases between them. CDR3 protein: CASSLGLMNTEAFF. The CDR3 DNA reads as TGTGCCAGCAGCTTAGGGCTTATGAACACTGAAGCTTTCTTT.

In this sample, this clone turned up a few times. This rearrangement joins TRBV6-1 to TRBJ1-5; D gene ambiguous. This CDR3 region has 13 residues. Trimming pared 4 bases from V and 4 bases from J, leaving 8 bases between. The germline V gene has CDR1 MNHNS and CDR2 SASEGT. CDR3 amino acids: CASSVLVNQPQHF. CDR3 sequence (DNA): TGTGCCAGCAGTGTCTTAGTGAATCAGCCCCAGCATTTT.

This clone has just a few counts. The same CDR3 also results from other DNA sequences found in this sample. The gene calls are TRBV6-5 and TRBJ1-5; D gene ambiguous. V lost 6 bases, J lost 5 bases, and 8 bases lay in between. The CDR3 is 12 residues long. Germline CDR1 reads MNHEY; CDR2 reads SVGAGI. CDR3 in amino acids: CASRPGDQPQHF. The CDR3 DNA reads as TGTGCCAGCAGACCCGGGGATCAGCCCCAGCATTTT.

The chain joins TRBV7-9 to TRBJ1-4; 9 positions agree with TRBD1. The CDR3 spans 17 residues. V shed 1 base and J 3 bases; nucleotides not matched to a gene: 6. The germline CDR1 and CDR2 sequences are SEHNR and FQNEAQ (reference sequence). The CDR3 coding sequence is TGTGCCAGCAGCTTAGGACAGGGGGACGGGTCTAATGAAAAACTGTTTTTT. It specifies CASSLGQGDGSNEKLFF.

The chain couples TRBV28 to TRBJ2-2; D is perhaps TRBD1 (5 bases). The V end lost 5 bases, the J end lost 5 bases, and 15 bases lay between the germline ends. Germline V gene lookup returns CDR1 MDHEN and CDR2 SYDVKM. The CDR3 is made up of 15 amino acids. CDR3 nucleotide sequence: TGTGCCAGCAGTCATTTCCAGGGAAGAACCGGGGAGCTGTTTTTT. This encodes CASSHFQGRTGELFF.

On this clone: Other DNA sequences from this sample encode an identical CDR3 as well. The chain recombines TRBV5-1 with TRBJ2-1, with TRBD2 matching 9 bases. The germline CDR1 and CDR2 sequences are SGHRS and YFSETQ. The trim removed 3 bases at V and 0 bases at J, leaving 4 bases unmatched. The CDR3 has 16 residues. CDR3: CASSSSGTSSYNEQFF. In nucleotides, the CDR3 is TGCGCCAGCAGCTCTAGCGGGACGAGCTCCTACAATGAGCAGTTCTTC.

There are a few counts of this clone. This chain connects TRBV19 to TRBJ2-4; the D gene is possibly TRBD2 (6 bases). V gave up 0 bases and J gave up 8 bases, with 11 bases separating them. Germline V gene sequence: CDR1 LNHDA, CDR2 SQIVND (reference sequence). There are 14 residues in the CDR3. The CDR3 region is CASSIEEWRDIQYF. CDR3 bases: TGTGCCAGTAGTATAGAAGAGTGGAGGGACATTCAGTACTTC.

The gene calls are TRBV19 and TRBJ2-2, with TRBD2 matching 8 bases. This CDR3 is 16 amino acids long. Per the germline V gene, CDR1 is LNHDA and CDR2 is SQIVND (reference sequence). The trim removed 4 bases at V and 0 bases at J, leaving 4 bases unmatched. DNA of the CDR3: TGTGCCAGTAGTAGGGCTAGCGGGCCGAACACCGGGGAGCTGTTTTTT. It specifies CASSRASGPNTGELFF.

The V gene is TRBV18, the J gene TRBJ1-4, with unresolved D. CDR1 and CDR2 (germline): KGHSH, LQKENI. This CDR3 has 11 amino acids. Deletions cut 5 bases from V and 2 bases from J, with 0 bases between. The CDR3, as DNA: TGTGCCAGCTCAACTAATGAAAAACTGTTTTTT. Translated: CASSTNEKLFF.

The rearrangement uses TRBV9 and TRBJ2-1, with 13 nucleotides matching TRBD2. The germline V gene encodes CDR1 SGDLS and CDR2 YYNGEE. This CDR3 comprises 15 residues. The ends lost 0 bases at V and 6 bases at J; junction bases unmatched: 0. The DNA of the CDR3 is TGTGCCAGCAGCGTAGGGACTAGCGGGAGCAATGAGCAGTTCTTC. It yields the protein CASSVGTSGSNEQFF.

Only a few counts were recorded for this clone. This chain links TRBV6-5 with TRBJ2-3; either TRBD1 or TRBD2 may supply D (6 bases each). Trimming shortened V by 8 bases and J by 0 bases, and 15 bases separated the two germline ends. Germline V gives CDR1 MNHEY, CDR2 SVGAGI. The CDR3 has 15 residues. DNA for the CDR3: TGTGCCAGCCGAAGGGGGACTGCCAGCACAGATACGCAGTATTTT. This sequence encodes CASRRGTASTDTQYF.

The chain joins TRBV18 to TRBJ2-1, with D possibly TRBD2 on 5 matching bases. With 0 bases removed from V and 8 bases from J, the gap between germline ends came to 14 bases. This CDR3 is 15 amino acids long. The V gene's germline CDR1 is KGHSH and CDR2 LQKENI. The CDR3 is CASSPPRPVRDEQFF. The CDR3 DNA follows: TGTGCCAGCTCACCACCCCGCCCCGTGCGGGATGAGCAGTTCTTC.

The CDR3 loop reads CASSAGQYGYTF. As DNA, the CDR3 is TGTGCCAGCAGCGCCGGACAGTATGGCTACACCTTC. The V gene is TRBV9, the J gene TRBJ1-2; a weak D match, TRBD1 (6 bases). This CDR3 is 12 amino acids long. CDR1 and CDR2 (germline): SGDLS, YYNGEE. Trimming pared 3 bases from V and 5 bases from J, leaving 8 bases between.

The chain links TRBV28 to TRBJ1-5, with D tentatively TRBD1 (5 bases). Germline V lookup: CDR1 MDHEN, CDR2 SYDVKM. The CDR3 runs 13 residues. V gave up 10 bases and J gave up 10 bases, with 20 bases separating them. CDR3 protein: CATVPTGLYPQHF. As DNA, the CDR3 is TGTGCCACCGTCCCTACAGGCTTATATCCCCAGCATTTT.

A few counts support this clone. In DNA, the CDR3 is TGTGCCAGCAGACTCGTCAGCACCGGGGAGCTGTTTTTT. Its translation is CASRLVSTGELFF. V gene TRBV2 combines with J gene TRBJ2-2; D gene ambiguous. The V gene lost 6 bases and the J gene lost 4 bases, with 9 bases spanning the gap. The CDR3 is made up of 13 amino acids. Germline V gene data show CDR1 as SNHLY and CDR2 as FYNNEI.

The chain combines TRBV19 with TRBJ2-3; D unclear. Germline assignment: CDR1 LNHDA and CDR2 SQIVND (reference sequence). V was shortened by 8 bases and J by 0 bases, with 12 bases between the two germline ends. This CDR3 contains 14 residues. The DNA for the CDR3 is TGTGCCAGTTCGACCGCCTATAGCACAGATACGCAGTATTTT. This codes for CASSTAYSTDTQYF.

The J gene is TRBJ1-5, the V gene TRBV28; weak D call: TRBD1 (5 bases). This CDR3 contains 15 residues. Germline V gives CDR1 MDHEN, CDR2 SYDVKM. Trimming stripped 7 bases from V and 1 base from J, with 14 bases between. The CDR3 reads CASTPGGKSNQPQHF. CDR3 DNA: TGTGCCAGCACTCCGGGGGGGAAGAGCAATCAGCCCCAGCATTTT.

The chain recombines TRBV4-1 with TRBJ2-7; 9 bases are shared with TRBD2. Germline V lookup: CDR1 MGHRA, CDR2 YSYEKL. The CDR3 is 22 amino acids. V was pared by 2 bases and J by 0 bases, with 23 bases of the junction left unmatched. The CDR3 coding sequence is TGCGCCAGCAGCCAACGCACCTACCGACTAGCGGAGGCGCCGCGGAGCTCCTACGAGCAGTACTTC. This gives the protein CASSQRTYRLAEAPRSSYEQYF.

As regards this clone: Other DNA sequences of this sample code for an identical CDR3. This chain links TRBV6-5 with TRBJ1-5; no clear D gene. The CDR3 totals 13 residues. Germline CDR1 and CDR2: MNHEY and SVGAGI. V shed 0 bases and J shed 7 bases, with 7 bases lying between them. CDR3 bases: TGTGCCAGCAGTTACTCGAGGTGGCAGCCCCAGCATTTT. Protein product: CASSYSRWQPQHF.

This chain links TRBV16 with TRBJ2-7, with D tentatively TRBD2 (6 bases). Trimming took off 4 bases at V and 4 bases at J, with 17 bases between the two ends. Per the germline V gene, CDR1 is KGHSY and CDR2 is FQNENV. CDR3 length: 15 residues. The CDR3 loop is CASSRGAGSSYEQYF. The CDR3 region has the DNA TGTGCCAGCAGCCGGGGCGCCGGGAGCTCATACGAGCAGTACTTC.

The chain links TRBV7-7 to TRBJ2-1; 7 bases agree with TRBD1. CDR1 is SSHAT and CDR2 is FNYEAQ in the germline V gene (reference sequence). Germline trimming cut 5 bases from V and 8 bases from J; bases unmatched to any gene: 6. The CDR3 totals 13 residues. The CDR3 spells CASSTNRGHEQFF. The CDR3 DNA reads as TGTGCCAGCAGCACCAACAGGGGCCATGAGCAGTTCTTC.

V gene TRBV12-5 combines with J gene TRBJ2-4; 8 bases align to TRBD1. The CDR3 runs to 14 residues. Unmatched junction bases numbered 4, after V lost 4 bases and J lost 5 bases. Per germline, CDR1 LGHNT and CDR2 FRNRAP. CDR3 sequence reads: CASGSDRVQNIQYF. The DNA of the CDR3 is TGTGCTAGTGGTTCGGACAGGGTTCAAAACATTCAGTACTTC.

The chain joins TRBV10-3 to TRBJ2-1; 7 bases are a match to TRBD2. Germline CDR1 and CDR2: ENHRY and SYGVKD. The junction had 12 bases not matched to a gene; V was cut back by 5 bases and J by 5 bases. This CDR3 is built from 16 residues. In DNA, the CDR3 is TGTGCCATCAGTAAAGTGGGAGGGCCTTCGGACAATGAGCAGTTCTTC. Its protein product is CAISKVGGPSDNEQFF.

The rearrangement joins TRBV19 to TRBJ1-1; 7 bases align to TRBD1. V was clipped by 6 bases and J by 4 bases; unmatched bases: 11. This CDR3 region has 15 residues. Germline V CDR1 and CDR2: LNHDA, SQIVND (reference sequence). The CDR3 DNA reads TGTGCCAGTAGCTCCCCCCGACAGGGTCTCACTGAAGCTTTCTTT. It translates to CASSSPRQGLTEAFF.

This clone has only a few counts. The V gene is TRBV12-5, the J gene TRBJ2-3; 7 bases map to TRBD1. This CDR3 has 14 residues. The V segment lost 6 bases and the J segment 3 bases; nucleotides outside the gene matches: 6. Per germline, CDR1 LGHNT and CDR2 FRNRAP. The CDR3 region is CASGPGTVTDTQYF. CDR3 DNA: TGTGCTAGTGGCCCCGGGACAGTTACAGATACGCAGTATTTT. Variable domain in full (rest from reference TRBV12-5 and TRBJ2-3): DARVTQTPRHKVTEMGQEVTMRCQPILGHNTVFWYRQTMMQGLELLAYFRNRAPLDDSGMPKDRFSAEMPDATLATLKIQPSEPRDSAVYFCASGPGTVTDTQYFGPGTRLTVL.

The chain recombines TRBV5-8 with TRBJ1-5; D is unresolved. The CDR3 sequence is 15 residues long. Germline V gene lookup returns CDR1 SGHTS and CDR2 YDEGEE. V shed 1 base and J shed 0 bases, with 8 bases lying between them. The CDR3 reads CASSLRQISNQPQHF. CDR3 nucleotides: TGTGCCAGCAGCTTGAGGCAGATTAGCAATCAGCCCCAGCATTTT.